Listed below are T cell receptor beta chains from one sample, sequenced in a study of shared clonotypes between healthy human individuals. Sequencing was performed with immunoSEQ multiplex PCR; in TCRdb, only in-frame clones are kept and a portion is missing. The sample has hundreds of thousands of clones; almost 95% are singletons. Sequenced input: naive CD8+ T cells sorted from blood. Receptors originate from a man younger than 45 in good health. CDR3s include the opening cysteine and the closing phenylalanine or tryptophan. D genes are given only for firm matches. Expanded clones are given a class, and other clones once, few, many or no size at all.

clone_size,d_call,j_call,v_call,cdr3_nt,cdr3_aa
-,-,TRBJ2-7,TRBV11-2,TGTGCCAGCAGCCCAGAGACCGGAGAGCAGTACTTC,CASSPETGEQYF
-,TRBD2,TRBJ2-5,TRBV9,TGTGCCAGCAGCCCCCGACTAGCGGGAGTGTTTGAGACCCAGTACTTC,CASSPRLAGVFETQYF
-,TRBD2,TRBJ2-7,TRBV5-1,TGCGCCAGCAGTCTGACTAGCGGGAGTTATTACGAGCAGTACTTC,CASSLTSGSYYEQYF
-,-,TRBJ2-5,TRBV7-8,TGTGCCAGCAGCTTAGCGGGGACGGGAGAGACCCAGTACTTC,CASSLAGTGETQYF
once,TRBD1,TRBJ2-7,TRBV7-9,TGTGCCAGCAGTCCGGGGACAGAATTGATCGAGCAGTACTTC,CASSPGTELIEQYF
-,TRBD1,TRBJ2-1,TRBV5-6,TGTGCCAGCAGCTCAAACAGGGGATCCTACAATGAGCAGTTCTTC,CASSSNRGSYNEQFF
-,TRBD2,TRBJ2-1,TRBV29-1,TGCAGCGTTATAGCGGGAGAACAAAATGAGCAGTTCTTC,CSVIAGEQNEQFF
-,-,TRBJ2-1,TRBV7-3,TGTGCCAGCAGCCCCCGGGAGTACGACCACAATGAGCAGTTCTTC,CASSPREYDHNEQFF
-,TRBD2,TRBJ2-7,TRBV11-2,TGTGCCAGCGCCTTGGGGGGGGAGCAGTACTTC,CASALGGEQYF
-,-,TRBJ2-5,TRBV28,TGTGCCAGCAGTTTGATGCAGGGGCTGGGGGAGACCCAGTACTTC,CASSLMQGLGETQYF
once,TRBD1,TRBJ2-3,TRBV7-2,TGTGCCAGCAGCACAGGACAGGGATCAGATACGCAGTATTTT,CASSTGQGSDTQYF
many,-,TRBJ1-2,TRBV11-2,TGTGCCAGCAGCTCGTATAACTATGGCTACACCTTC,CASSSYNYGYTF
-,TRBD1,TRBJ2-3,TRBV6-6,TGTGCCAGCAACGATCAAGACAGGGGGCATACAGATACGCAGTATTTT,CASNDQDRGHTDTQYF
-,TRBD2,TRBJ2-3,TRBV6-6,TGTGCCAGCAGTTACCTACTAGCGTCTAGCACAGATACGCAGTATTTT,CASSYLLASSTDTQYF
-,-,TRBJ2-5,TRBV7-3,TGTGCCAGCAGCCCAGCAGGGTCTATGGGGGAGACCCAGTACTTC,CASSPAGSMGETQYF
-,TRBD1,TRBJ2-5,TRBV27,TGTGCCAGCAGTCCGACAGGGGGCGTTGAGACCCAGTACTTC,CASSPTGGVETQYF
-,TRBD2,TRBJ2-1,TRBV7-2,TGTGCCAGCAGTCGACTAGCGGAATTCTACAATGAGCAGTTCTTC,CASSRLAEFYNEQFF
-,-,TRBJ1-4,TRBV27,TGTGCCAGCAGTTTATTGGGGGCGCATGAAAAACTGTTTTTT,CASSLLGAHEKLFF
-,-,TRBJ2-7,TRBV9,TGTGCCAGCAGCTCATTCGGGGGTACCTACGAGCAGTACTTC,CASSSFGGTYEQYF
-,TRBD1,TRBJ2-7,TRBV5-4,TGTGCCAGCAGCTTGGGGACCGGGACAGCCTACGAGCAGTACTTC,CASSLGTGTAYEQYF
once,-,TRBJ1-4,TRBV19,TGTGCCAGTCACCCGGGACCGGCTAATGAAAAACTGTTTTTT,CASHPGPANEKLFF
-,-,TRBJ2-3,TRBV5-4,TGTGCCAGCAGCTTGGATAGTCTAGCGTTTGGCACAGATACGCAGTATTTT,CASSLDSLAFGTDTQYF
-,TRBD2,TRBJ2-1,TRBV27,TGTGCCAGCAGTTCGACTAGCGACCCCTACAATGAGCAGTTCTTC,CASSSTSDPYNEQFF
-,-,TRBJ1-1,TRBV6-1,TGTGCCAGCAGTGAAGCGCTGAATCCGAGGACTGAAGCTTTCTTT,CASSEALNPRTEAFF
-,-,TRBJ2-7,TRBV5-5,TGTGCCAGCAGCTTCGTAGGACACCAAAAAGACGAGCAGTACTTC,CASSFVGHQKDEQYF
-,TRBD1,TRBJ1-2,TRBV6-5,TGTGCCAGCAGTTACTCAGGACAGGGGGAATTCTATGGCTACACCTTC,CASSYSGQGEFYGYTF
-,-,TRBJ1-2,TRBV29-1,TGCAGCGTTGAAGACAGCGGCTATGGCTACACCTTC,CSVEDSGYGYTF
-,-,TRBJ1-1,TRBV27,TGTGCCAGCAGCCCGCCGCGCTTCCCAATCGCTGAAGCTTTCTTT,CASSPPRFPIAEAFF
-,-,TRBJ1-5,TRBV21-1,TGTGCCAGCAGCTCCCACGATAGCAATCAGCCCCAGCATTTT,CASSSHDSNQPQHF